This entry concerns a single T cell receptor (beta chain). What it binds is not known. This specimen comes from a study of cytomegalovirus exposure and HLA in healthy donors. Study observations and caveats: Further analysis, carried out later, found HLA-associated TCR beta chains more clonally expanded than equally common other chains. Immune exposure data for these donors was limited to CMV serostatus.

The PCR employed 60 Vbeta primers together with 13 Jbeta primers. The table came from immunoSEQ multiplex PCR; TCRdb's copy has only in-frame clones and leaves some out. The sample yields 150,000 to 200,000 clones, of which the top ten take up 2% to 2.5%. The CDR3 is 15 residues long. Germline V gene lookup returns CDR1 SGHVS and CDR2 FQNEAQ. Trimming removed 5 bases from V and 4 bases from J; junction bases left unmatched: 8. This receptor was taken from a man younger than 45 in good health and CMV-seronegative. This sequence joins TRBV7-8 and TRBJ1-1; 9 positions agree with TRBD1. Specimen: PBMCs. Written as DNA, the CDR3 is TGTGCCAGCAGCCCGAGGGACAGGGCCCGCACTGAAGCTTTCTTT. Translating gives CASSPRDRARTEAFF.